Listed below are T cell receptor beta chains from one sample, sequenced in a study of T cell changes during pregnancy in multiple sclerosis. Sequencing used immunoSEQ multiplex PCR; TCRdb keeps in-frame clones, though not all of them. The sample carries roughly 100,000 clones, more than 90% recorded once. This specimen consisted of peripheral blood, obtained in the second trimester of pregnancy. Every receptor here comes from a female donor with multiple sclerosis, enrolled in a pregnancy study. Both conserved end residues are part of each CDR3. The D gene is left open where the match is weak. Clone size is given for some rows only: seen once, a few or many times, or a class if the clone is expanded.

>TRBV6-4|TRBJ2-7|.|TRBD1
TGTGCCAGCAGTGTACTAGGAACAGGGGGCTACGAGCAGTACTTC
CASSVLGTGGYEQYF
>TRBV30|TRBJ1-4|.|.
TGTGCCTGGACGAAGGGAAGCTGGAGCGGAAAACTGTTTTTT
CAWTKGSWSGKLFF
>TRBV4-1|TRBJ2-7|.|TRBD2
TGCGCCAGCTTGCGGGGCGGGAGCCCCGAGCAGTACTTC
CASLRGGSPEQYF
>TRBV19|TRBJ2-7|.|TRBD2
TGTGCCAGTAGTATAGGGACTAGGGCCCACTCCTACGAGCAGTACTTC
CASSIGTRAHSYEQYF
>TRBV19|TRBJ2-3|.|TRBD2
TGTGCCAGTGGGGGGACTAGCGGAAGGACAGATACGCAGTATTTT
CASGGTSGRTDTQYF
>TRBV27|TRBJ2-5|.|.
TGTGCCAGCAGCCCCCTGAGGGAGGCAGAGACCCAGTACTTC
CASSPLREAETQYF
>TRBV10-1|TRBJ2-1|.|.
TGCGCCAGCATCGCCGGTCCGGGAATACGTTCCTCCTACAATGAGCAGTTCTTC
CASIAGPGIRSSYNEQFF
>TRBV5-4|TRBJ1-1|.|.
TGTGCCAGCAGCTTGACAGGGACCAGGACGGCTGAAGCTTTCTTT
CASSLTGTRTAEAFF
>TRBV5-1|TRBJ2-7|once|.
TGCGCCAGCCGTCTAGCGGAGGGGGGCCTATACGAGCAGTACTTC
CASRLAEGGLYEQYF
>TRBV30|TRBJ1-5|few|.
TGTGCCTGGAGTCAGGGGTTGGGCGATCAGCCCCAGCATTTT
CAWSQGLGDQPQHF
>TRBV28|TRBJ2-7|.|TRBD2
TGTGCCAGCAGTCCTGGACTAGCGGGAGTAACCGAGCAGTACTTC
CASSPGLAGVTEQYF
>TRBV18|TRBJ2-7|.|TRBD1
TGTGCCAGCTCATTCACATCGCCGGGACAGGGGGCTCGCGAGCAGTACTTC
CASSFTSPGQGAREQYF
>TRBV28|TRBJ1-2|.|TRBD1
TGTGCCAGCAGTTTAGGGGGACAGAAGGATGGCTACACCTTC
CASSLGGQKDGYTF
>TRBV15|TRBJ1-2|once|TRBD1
TGTGCCACCGGTCTTTGGACAGGGGCAGGGTCGAAGTATGGCTACACCTTC
CATGLWTGAGSKYGYTF
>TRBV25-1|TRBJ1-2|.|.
TGTGCCAGCAGCCAACTAACGGGGGCTAACTATGGCTACACCTTC
CASSQLTGANYGYTF
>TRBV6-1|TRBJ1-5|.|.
TGTGCCAGCAGTGAATACGGGAGCAATCAGCCCCAGCATTTT
CASSEYGSNQPQHF
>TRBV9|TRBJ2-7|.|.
TGTGCCAGCAGCGTATCAGGGGCAAACCACGAGCAGTACTTC
CASSVSGANHEQYF
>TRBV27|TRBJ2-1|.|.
TGTGCCAGCAGTTTTTCGGACATGTACAATGAGCAGTTCTTC
CASSFSDMYNEQFF
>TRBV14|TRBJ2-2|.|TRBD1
TGTGCCAGCAGCCTAAGCCGGGACAGGAACACCGGGGAGCTGTTTTTT
CASSLSRDRNTGELFF
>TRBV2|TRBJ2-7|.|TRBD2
TGTGCCGGACCCATAGCGGGAGGGGACGAGCAGTACTTC
CAGPIAGGDEQYF
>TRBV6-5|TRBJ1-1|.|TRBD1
TGTGCCAGCAGCAGGGGGGACACTGAAGCTTTCTTT
CASSRGDTEAFF
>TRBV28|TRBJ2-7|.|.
TGTGCCAGCAGTTTATCCGGACACCCCTACGAGCAGTACTTC
CASSLSGHPYEQYF
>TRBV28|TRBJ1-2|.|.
TGTGCCAGCAGGAGAACAGGGAGCTATGGCTACACCTTC
CASRRTGSYGYTF
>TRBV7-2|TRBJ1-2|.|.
TGTGCCAGCAGCCCGGGTTACTATGGCTACACCTTC
CASSPGYYGYTF
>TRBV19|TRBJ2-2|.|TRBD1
TGTGCCAGTAGTATACAGACAGGGGTCACCGGGGAGCTGTTTTTT
CASSIQTGVTGELFF
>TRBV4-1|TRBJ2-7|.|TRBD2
TGCGCCAGCAGCCACGGGACTAGCGGGAGCTACGAGCAGTACTTC
CASSHGTSGSYEQYF
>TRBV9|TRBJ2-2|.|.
TGTGCCAGCAGCGTAGACGGGAGTAACACCGGGGAGCTGTTTTTT
CASSVDGSNTGELFF